A single T cell receptor beta chain is shown here with its context. Deletions cut 4 bases from V and 0 bases from J, with 20 bases between. Germline CDR1 is MGHRA and CDR2 is YSYEKL. This CDR3 comprises 18 residues. The entry originates in a study of shared clonotypes between healthy human individuals. Method: immunoSEQ multiplex PCR; TCRdb's copy keeps in-frame clones and lacks some. The table shows about 640,000 clones, with approximately 79% occurring only once. The sequenced sample was memory CD4+ T cells sorted from blood. Subset reported: CD45RA-negative fraction. The V gene is TRBV4-1, the J gene TRBJ2-3, with TRBD1 as a possible D gene (6 bases). This sequence originates from a woman between 25 and 40 years old in good health. For the CDR3, the DNA is TGCGCCAGCAGCCGCCTATTGCAGGGGCCCTTGAGCACAGATACGCAGTATTTT. Residues: CASSRLLQGPLSTDTQYF.